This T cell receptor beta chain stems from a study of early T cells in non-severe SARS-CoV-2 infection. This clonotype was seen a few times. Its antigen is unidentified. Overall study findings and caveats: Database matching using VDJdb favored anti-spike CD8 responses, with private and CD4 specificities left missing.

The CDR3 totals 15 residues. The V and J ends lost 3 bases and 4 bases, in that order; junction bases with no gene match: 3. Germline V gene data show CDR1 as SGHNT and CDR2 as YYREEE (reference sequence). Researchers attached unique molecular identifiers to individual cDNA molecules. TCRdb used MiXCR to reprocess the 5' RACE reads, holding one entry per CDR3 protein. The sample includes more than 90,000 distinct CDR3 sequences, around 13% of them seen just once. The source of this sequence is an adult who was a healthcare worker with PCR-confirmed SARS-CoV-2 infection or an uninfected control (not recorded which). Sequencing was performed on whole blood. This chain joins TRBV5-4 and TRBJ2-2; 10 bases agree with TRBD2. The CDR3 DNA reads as TGTGCCAGCAGCTCAAAGCGGGGGGGCACCGGGGAGCTGTTTTTT. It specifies CASSSKRGGTGELFF.